The TCR beta chain described here comes from a study of early T cells in non-severe SARS-CoV-2 infection. Whole-study context: Chains were not paired, and sequencing was done on bulk RNA from unsorted whole blood.

This clonotype was detected many times. The V gene lost 4 bases and the J gene lost 7 bases, with 8 bases spanning the gap. The CDR3 loop spans 12 amino acids. Individual cDNA molecules were tagged with unique molecular identifiers, the study reported. TCRdb redid the calling of the 5' RACE reads with MiXCR, one entry per CDR3 protein. The data contain tens of thousands of distinct CDR3 sequences, roughly 4.7% of them singletons. The chain joins TRBV12-3 or TRBV12-4 to TRBJ1-5, with D unclear. The sequenced material came from whole blood. The receptor's source is an adult who was a healthcare worker with PCR-confirmed SARS-CoV-2 infection or an uninfected control (not recorded which). The CDR3, as DNA: TGTGCCAGCAGTTCCTCCGGGCAGCCCCAGCATTTT. Amino acid sequence: CASSSSGQPQHF.